This T cell receptor beta chain was sequenced for a study of STAT3 mutations in large granular lymphocyte leukemia. About the research overall: More than half of T-LGLL patients received immunosuppressive therapy.

On this clone itself: Its antigen is still unknown.

Germline assignment: CDR1 KGHSH and CDR2 LQKENI. V lost 0 bases and J lost 7, with 12 bases in between. This CDR3 is 14 amino acids long. Around 40,000 productive templates were obtained per sample on average. The repertoire was sequenced with immunoSEQ multiplex PCR; TCRdb's copy has only in-frame clones and lacks some. This sample has some 5,000 clones, with approximately 49% found just once. Study outcomes and limitations: All newly emerging clones after therapy were STAT3 wild type. Some patients had persisting codominant clonotypes that could mask small clones. At least one immunodominant TCR beta clonotype appeared in every T-cell large granular lymphocyte leukemia patient.

The source is a man aged 55-75 years with T-cell large granular lymphocyte leukemia. Some clones in this sample may be carry-over from other donors' samples. The J gene is TRBJ2-5, the V gene TRBV18; D remains unclear. The sample consisted of peripheral blood mononuclear cells. The CDR3 region has the DNA TGTGCCAGCTCACCACCGGGTAGCTATGGGACCCAGTACTTC. Translation gives CASSPPGSYGTQYF.